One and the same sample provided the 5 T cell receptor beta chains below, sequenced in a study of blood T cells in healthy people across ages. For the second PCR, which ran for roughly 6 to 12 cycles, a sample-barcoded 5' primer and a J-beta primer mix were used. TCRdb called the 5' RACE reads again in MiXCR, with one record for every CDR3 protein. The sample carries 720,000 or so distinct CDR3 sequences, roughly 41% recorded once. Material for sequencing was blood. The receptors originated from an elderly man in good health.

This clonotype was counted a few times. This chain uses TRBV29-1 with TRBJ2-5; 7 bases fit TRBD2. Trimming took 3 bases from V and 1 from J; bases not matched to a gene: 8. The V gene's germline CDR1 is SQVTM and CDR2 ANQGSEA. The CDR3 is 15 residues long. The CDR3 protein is CSVERGGTPQETQYF. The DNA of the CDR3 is TGCAGCGTTGAGCGGGGAGGGACTCCCCAAGAGACCCAGTACTTC.

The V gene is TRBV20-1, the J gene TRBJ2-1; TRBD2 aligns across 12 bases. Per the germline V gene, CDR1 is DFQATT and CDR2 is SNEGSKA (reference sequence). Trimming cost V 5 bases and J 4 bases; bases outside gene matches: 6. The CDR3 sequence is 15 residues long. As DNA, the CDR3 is TGCAGTGCTTCCGAACTAGCGGGAGGTTACAATGAGCAGTTCTTC. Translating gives CSASELAGGYNEQFF.

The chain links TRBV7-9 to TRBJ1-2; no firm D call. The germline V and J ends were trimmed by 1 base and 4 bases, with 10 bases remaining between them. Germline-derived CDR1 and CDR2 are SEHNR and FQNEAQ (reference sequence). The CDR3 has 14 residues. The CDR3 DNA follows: TGTGCCAGCAGCTTAGAACCGGGGATCTATGGCTACACCTTC. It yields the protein CASSLEPGIYGYTF.

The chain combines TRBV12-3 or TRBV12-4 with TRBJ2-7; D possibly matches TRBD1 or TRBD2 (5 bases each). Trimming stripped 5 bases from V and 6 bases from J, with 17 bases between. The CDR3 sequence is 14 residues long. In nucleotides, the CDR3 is TGTGCCAGCAGTGGGACGGTTACAGTTAGCGAGCAGTACTTC. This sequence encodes CASSGTVTVSEQYF.

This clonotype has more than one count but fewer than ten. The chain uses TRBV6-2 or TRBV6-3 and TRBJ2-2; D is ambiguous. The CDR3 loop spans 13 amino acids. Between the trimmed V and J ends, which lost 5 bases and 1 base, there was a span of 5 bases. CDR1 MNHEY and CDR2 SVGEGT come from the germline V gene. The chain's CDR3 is CASSRMNTGELFF. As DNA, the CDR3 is TGTGCCAGCAGTCGGATGAACACCGGGGAGCTGTTTTTT.